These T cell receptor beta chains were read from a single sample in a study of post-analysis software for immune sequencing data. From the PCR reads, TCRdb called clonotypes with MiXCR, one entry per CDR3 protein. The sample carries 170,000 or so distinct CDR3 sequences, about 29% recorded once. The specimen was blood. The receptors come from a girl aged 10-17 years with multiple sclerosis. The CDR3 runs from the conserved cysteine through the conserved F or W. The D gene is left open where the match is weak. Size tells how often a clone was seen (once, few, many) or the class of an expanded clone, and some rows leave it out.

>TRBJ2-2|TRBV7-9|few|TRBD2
TGTGCCAGCAGCTTTTCAGGGCGGGAGTCCACCGGGGAGCTGTTTTTT
CASSFSGRESTGELFF
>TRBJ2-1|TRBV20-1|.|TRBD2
TGCAGTGCTAGGGGTGCCGGGAGGGCCGGTGAGCAGTTCTTC
CSARGAGRAGEQFF
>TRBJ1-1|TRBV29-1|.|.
TGCAGCGTCACGAGAGGTGAGACTGAAGCTTTCTTT
CSVTRGETEAFF
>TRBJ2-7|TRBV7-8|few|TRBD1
TGTGCCAGCAGCCCCTATGGAGGGGGACAGGGGAAACGCGAGCAGTACTTC
CASSPYGGGQGKREQYF
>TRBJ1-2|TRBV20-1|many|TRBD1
TGCAGTGCTAGAGCGGGACAGTATGGCTACACCTTC
CSARAGQYGYTF
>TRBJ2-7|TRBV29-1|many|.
TGCAGCGCTGAGGGCGCCTACTCCTACGAGCAGTACTTC
CSAEGAYSYEQYF
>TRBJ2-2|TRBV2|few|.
TGTGCCAGCTCCAAGGGGGGAGCAGGGGGGACCGGGGAGCTGTTTTTT
CASSKGGAGGTGELFF
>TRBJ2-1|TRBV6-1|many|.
TGTGCCAGCAGTGAAGGCAGCCTTTCCTACAATGAGCAGTTCTTC
CASSEGSLSYNEQFF
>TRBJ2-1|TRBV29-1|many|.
TGCAGCGTTGAAATTACCCGCCGGACTGAGCAGTTCTTC
CSVEITRRTEQFF
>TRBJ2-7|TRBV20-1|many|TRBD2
TGCAGTGCTAGCAGGACTAGCGGGAGCGAGCAGTACTTC
CSASRTSGSEQYF
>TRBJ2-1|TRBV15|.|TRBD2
TGTGCCACCAGCAGAGGGACTAGCGGGAGACTTGAGCAGTTCTTC
CATSRGTSGRLEQFF
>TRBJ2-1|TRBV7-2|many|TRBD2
TGTGCCAGCAGCCGGCCCCCGGGACTAGCGGGAGATGAGCAGTTCTTC
CASSRPPGLAGDEQFF
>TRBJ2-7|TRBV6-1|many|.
TGTGCCAGCAGTATTGACCACTCCTACGAGCAGTACTTC
CASSIDHSYEQYF
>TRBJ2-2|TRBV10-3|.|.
TGTGCCATCAGTGAGTCGAGTGGGGAGCTGTTTTTT
CAISESSGELFF
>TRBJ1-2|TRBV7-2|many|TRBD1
TGTGCCAGCAGCTCTCAGGGGGCAAACTATGGCTACACCTTC
CASSSQGANYGYTF
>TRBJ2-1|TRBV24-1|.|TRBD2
TGTGCCACCAGTGGAAGTATAGCGGGAGTCAACAATGAGCAGTTCTTC
CATSGSIAGVNNEQFF
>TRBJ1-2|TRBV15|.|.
TGTGCCACCAGCGAGCAGGGAACGACCTATGGCTACACCTTC
CATSEQGTTYGYTF
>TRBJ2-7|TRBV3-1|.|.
TGTGCCAGCAGCCAAGGGGCAGGTGGTGTCTACGAGCAGTACTTC
CASSQGAGGVYEQYF
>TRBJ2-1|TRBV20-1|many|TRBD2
TGCAGTGCTAGAGATTCCGTAGCGGGACTGTACAATGAGCAGTTCTTC
CSARDSVAGLYNEQFF
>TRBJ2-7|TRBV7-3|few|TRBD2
TGTGCCAGCAGCGACGACGGGGCGGGAGGCTCCTACAATGAGCAGTACTTC
CASSDDGAGGSYNEQYF
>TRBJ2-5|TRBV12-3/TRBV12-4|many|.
TGTGCCAGCAGTCCCGGAGAGGGCCAAGAGACCCAGTACTTC
CASSPGEGQETQYF
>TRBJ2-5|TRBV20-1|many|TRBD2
TGCAGTGCCGGAAGCCCCTTGCGGGAGGGCCTTGAGACCCAGTACTTC
CSAGSPLREGLETQYF
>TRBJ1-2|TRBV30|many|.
TGTGCCTGGAGTTGGGAAGGTGGCTACACCTTC
CAWSWEGGYTF
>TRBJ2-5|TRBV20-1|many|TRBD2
TGCAGTGCTTCATCGGGAGCGGGAGGTGGGGAGACCCAGTACTTC
CSASSGAGGGETQYF
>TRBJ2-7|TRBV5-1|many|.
TGCGCCAGCAGCCCCCGGGACGGAAACTACGAGCAGTACTTC
CASSPRDGNYEQYF
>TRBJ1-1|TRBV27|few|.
TGTGCCAGCAGGGTGGGGGGGGCTAACACTGAAGCTTTCTTT
CASRVGGANTEAFF
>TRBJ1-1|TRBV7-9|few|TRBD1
TGTGCCAGCAGCATGGGACAGGCTCCCACTGAAGCTTTCTTT
CASSMGQAPTEAFF
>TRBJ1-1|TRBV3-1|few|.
TGTGCCAGCAGCCCGGCGGGGGTGAACACTGAAGCTTTCTTT
CASSPAGVNTEAFF
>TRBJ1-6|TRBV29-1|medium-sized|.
TGCAGCGTTCGGGGGTCCTATAATTCACCCCTCCACTTT
CSVRGSYNSPLHF
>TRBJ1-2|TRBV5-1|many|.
TGCGCCAGCAGTGGCAGCTATGGCTACACCTTC
CASSGSYGYTF
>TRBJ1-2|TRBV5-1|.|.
TGCGCCAGCAGCTTGGGAGGGTATGCGTCTATCTATGGCTACACCTTC
CASSLGGYASIYGYTF
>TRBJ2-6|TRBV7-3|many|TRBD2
TGTGCCAGCAGCTTAAGTACCGGGAGGGCCGGAGGGGCCAACGTCCTGACTTTC
CASSLSTGRAGGANVLTF
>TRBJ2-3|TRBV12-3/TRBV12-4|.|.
TGTGCCAGCAGTTATACGGGCGCAGATGCGCAGTATTTT
CASSYTGADAQYF
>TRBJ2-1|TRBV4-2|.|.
TGTGCCAGCAGCCAAGAGGGGGCGGGATTCTACGAGCAGTTCTTC
CASSQEGAGFYEQFF
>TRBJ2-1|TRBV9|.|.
TGTGCCAGCAGCGTAGGGGAGCGGGCAAACAATGAGCAGTTCTTC
CASSVGERANNEQFF
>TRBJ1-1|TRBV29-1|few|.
TGCAGCGTAATCGGGGGGGAAACTGAAGCTTTCTTT
CSVIGGETEAFF
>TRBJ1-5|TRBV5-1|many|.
TGCGCCAGCTCTCGGGATAGCAATCAGCCCCAGCATTTT
CASSRDSNQPQHF
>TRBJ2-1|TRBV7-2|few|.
TGTGCCAGCAGCCTATGGCGGGACGGGTTCTTC
CASSLWRDGFF
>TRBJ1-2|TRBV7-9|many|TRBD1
TGTGCCAGCAGCTCCTCGGGACAGATAGACTGGGGCTACACCTTC
CASSSSGQIDWGYTF
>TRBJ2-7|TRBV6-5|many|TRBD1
TGTGCCAGCAGTTACTATACAGGGGCGAGCCAGTACTTC
CASSYYTGASQYF
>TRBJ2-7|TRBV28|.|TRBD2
TGTGCCAGCAGTTTACGCGGGAGGCTGGACGAGCAGTACTTC
CASSLRGRLDEQYF
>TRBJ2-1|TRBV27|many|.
TGTGCCAGCAGCCAAATAGGCAATGAGCAGTTCTTC
CASSQIGNEQFF
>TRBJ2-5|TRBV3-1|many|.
TGTGCCAGCAGCCAAGATACTAGGGGGGAGACCCAGTACTTC
CASSQDTRGETQYF
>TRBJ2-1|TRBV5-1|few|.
TGCGCCAGCAGCCATGAGAGCTATGAGCAGTTCTTC
CASSHESYEQFF
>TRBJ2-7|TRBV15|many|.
TGTGCCACTTCTCGGGACACGGATCACGAGCAGTACTTC
CATSRDTDHEQYF
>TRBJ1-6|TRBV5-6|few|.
TGTGCCAGCAGCTTGCTGGGGCCCGGGATCGGGGGTAATTCACCCCTCCACTTT
CASSLLGPGIGGNSPLHF
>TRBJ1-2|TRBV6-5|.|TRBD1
TGTGCCAGCAGTTCCGGGACAGGGGGCAACTATGGCCACACCTTC
CASSSGTGGNYGHTF
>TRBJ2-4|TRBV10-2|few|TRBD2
TGCGCCAGCAGCGTCCCGACTAGCGGGACCGACATTCAGTACTTC
CASSVPTSGTDIQYF
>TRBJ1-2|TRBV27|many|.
TGTGCCAGCAAGACCGGGACGAGGCCTAACTATGGCTACACCTTC
CASKTGTRPNYGYTF
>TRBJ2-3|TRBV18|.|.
TGTGCCAGCTCACCGAGTAGCACAGATACGCAGTATTTT
CASSPSSTDTQYF
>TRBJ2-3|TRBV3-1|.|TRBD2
TGTGCCAGCAGCCGGAGCGGGAAGGGGACCCTAGCCACAGATACGCAGTATTTT
CASSRSGKGTLATDTQYF
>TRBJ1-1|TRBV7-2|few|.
TGTGCCAGCAGCTCCCTGTTTTCCGGGGACACTGAAGCTTTCTTT
CASSSLFSGDTEAFF
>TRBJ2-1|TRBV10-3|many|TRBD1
TGTGCCACCCGAGGACAGGCTCTTGGCGGATCCTACAATGAGCAGTTCTTC
CATRGQALGGSYNEQFF
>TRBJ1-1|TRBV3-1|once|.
TGTGCCAGCAGCCCCGGGCTCCATGGGGTAAGAGCTTTCTTT
CASSPGLHGVRAFF